Shown below are 12 T cell receptor beta chains from a single sample sequenced in a study of siplizumab effects on memory and regulatory T cells. Profiling relied on immunoSEQ multiplex PCR, and the TCRdb table lists in-frame clones only, not all of them. This sample carries just over 60,000 clones, less than 80% of them seen once, and the ten largest clones take about 0.4%. Sequences were obtained from memory CD4+ T cells sorted from blood. All receptors derive from a human donor in good health.

This clone was seen once. The gene calls are TRBV6-5 and TRBJ2-7, with D possibly matching TRBD2 (6 bases). Trimming took 4 bases from V and 0 from J, leaving 13 bases between them. Germline-derived CDR1 and CDR2 are MNHEY and SVGAGI. The CDR3 totals 15 residues. Here the CDR3 reads CASSWGTGSSYEQYF. CDR3 in DNA: TGTGCCAGCAGTTGGGGGACTGGGAGCTCCTACGAGCAGTACTTC.

CDR3 in DNA: TGCGCCAGCAGCTTATCAGGGGACGGGGCCAACGTCCTGACTTTC. Protein product: CASSLSGDGANVLTF. This chain connects TRBV5-1 to TRBJ2-6; D possibly corresponds to TRBD1 (6 bases). Trimming cost V 2 bases and J 4 bases, with 10 bases left between them. The CDR3 loop spans 15 amino acids. Germline V gene sequence: CDR1 SGHRS, CDR2 YFSETQ.

V usage is TRBV6-5 and J usage is TRBJ2-1, with TRBD1 as a possible D gene (6 bases). CDR3 length: 12 residues. From germline, CDR1 is MNHEY and CDR2 SVGAGI. V was clipped by 2 bases and J by 9 bases, with 8 bases between them. This CDR3 reads CASSYRRGEQFF. The CDR3 DNA reads as TGTGCCAGCAGTTACCGCAGGGGTGAGCAGTTCTTC.

The chain recombines TRBV2 with TRBJ2-3; TRBD2 matches 11 bases. Germline loops: CDR1 SNHLY, CDR2 FYNNEI. Unmatched junction bases numbered 2, after V lost 5 bases and J lost 1 base. The length of the CDR3 is 15 residues. The CDR3 DNA is TGTGCCAGCAGTAAACTAGCGGGGGGCACAGATACGCAGTATTTT. Encoded protein: CASSKLAGGTDTQYF.

This clone occurred once. The gene calls are TRBV5-1 and TRBJ2-2; a possible D gene is TRBD1 (7 bases). From germline, CDR1 is SGHRS and CDR2 YFSETQ. Trimming stripped 0 bases from V and 7 bases from J, with 16 bases between. The CDR3 is 16 residues long. CDR3 amino acids: CASSLDRGTVDGELFF. For the CDR3, the DNA is TGCGCCAGCAGCTTGGATCGGGGGACAGTCGACGGGGAGCTGTTTTTT.

This chain uses TRBV7-2 with TRBJ1-2; the D gene is possibly TRBD1 (5 bases). Trimming left V 0 bases short and J 5 bases short, with 16 bases between. Per germline, CDR1 SGHTA and CDR2 FQGNSA. There are 16 residues in the CDR3. As DNA, the CDR3 is TGTGCCAGCAGCTTAGCTCGGGGCGCAGAAGGGTATGGCTACACCTTC. This codes for CASSLARGAEGYGYTF.

This clone was observed once. The chain has TRBV6-1 and TRBJ2-2; possible D gene TRBD1, 5 bases. The germline CDR1 and CDR2 sequences are MNHNS and SASEGT. This CDR3 comprises 12 residues. V was cut by 8 bases and J by 1 base, with 5 bases left in between. CDR3 sequence: CASGQNTGELFF. The CDR3 DNA sequence: TGTGCCAGCGGACAGAACACCGGGGAGCTGTTTTTT.

The chain combines TRBV19 with TRBJ1-2; no clear D. The CDR3 has 14 residues. Trimming removed 6 bases at V and 5 bases at J, with 16 bases between. The germline CDR1 and CDR2 sequences are LNHDA and SQIVND (reference sequence). The CDR3 spells CASRPITESYGYTF. CDR3 bases: TGTGCCAGTAGACCTATCACAGAGTCGTATGGCTACACCTTC.

This chain uses TRBV30 with TRBJ1-3; D perhaps matches TRBD1 (6 bases). The CDR3 has 15 amino acids. Trimming pared 1 base from V and 4 bases from J, leaving 14 bases between. Germline CDR1 and CDR2: GTSNPN and SVGIG (reference sequence). CDR3 protein: CAWSGGGGTGNTIYF. Here the CDR3 DNA reads TGTGCCTGGAGTGGAGGCGGGGGGACAGGAAACACCATATATTTT.

V and J are TRBV7-6 and TRBJ1-4; D gene uncertain. This CDR3 contains 16 residues. CDR1 is SGHVS, CDR2 FNYEAQ, per germline. Trimming removed 1 base at V and 0 bases at J, with 9 bases between. The CDR3 spells CASSLGAGPTNEKLFF. The CDR3 DNA reads TGTGCCAGCAGCTTAGGGGCCGGCCCAACTAATGAAAAACTGTTTTTT. The variable domain in full, completed from reference TRBV7-6 and TRBJ1-4, reads GAGVSQSPRYKVTKRGQDVALRCDPISGHVSLYWYRQALGQGPEFLTYFNYEAQQDKSGLPNDRFSAERPEGSISTLTIQRTEQRDSAMYRCASSLGAGPTNEKLFFGSGTQLSVL.

This sequence joins TRBV15 and TRBJ2-5; 10 bases match TRBD2. Germline lookup yields CDR1 LNHNV and CDR2 YYDKDF (reference sequence). V lost 2 bases and J lost 2; bases outside the gene matches: 8. The CDR3 is 17 residues long. CDR3 loop: CATSRIGLAEKQETQYF. DNA of the CDR3: TGTGCCACCAGCAGAATCGGACTAGCGGAAAAGCAAGAGACCCAGTACTTC.

This chain links TRBV30 with TRBJ2-1, with 7 bases aligning to TRBD2. J gave up 7 bases and V 2 bases, and 5 bases lay outside the gene matches. The CDR3 length is 13 residues. Germline CDR1 is GTSNPN and CDR2 is SVGIG (reference sequence). CDR3 bases: TGTGCCTGGAGTAATACCGGGGGGAATGAGCAGTTCTTC. Amino acid sequence: CAWSNTGGNEQFF.